The clone carrying this TCR beta chain was observed a handful of times. This entry is derived from a study of T-cell memory formation after mild COVID-19. Study at large: Clustering of TCRs was largely donor specific.

The V end was cut by 1 base, the J end by 5 bases, with 17 bases between. CDR3 length: 16 residues. CDR1 and CDR2 from the germline V gene are SEHNR and FQNEAQ (reference sequence). Sample barcodes and UMIs were carried by the TCR alpha and TCR beta cDNA libraries that 5'RACE generated with constant-segment primers. One entry per CDR3 protein, called by TCRdb with MiXCR from the 5' RACE reads. The sample carries a few hundred thousand distinct CDR3 sequences, roughly a fifth recorded once. This sequence was found in a man aged 18 to 30 who had mild COVID-19 (a few samples of this study predate the infection). Cell type and time point are not known. The sample was PBMCs or a T cell subset sorted from them (not recorded which). The V gene is TRBV7-9, the J gene TRBJ2-5; D is uncertain. This CDR3 is CASSLVVDRDGETQYF. The CDR3 coding sequence is TGTGCCAGCAGCTTAGTAGTGGACCGAGATGGGGAGACCCAGTACTTC. The variable domain in full, with the rest retrieved from reference TRBV7-9 and TRBJ2-5, is DTGVSQNPRHKITKRGQNVTFRCDPISEHNRLYWYRQTLGQGPEFLTYFQNEAQLEKSRLLSDRFSAERPKGSFSTLEIQRTEQGDSAMYLCASSLVVDRDGETQYFGPGTRLLVL.